This T cell receptor (beta chain) emerged from a study of T cells in tuberculosis. Adolescents were screened for latent TB by skin test and IGRA. The data were produced by immunoSEQ multiplex PCR, yet TCRdb's version contains in-frame clones alone and is incomplete. This sample carries 35,000 to 40,000 clones, 94% of them seen once, and the ten largest clones take about 12%. Germline lookup yields CDR1 SGHAT and CDR2 FQNNGV. Trimming cost V 0 bases and J 8 bases, with 16 bases left between them. This CDR3 comprises 15 residues. The receptor comes from a donor between 10 and 35 years old with latent tuberculosis or without tuberculosis infection. Some clones in this sample may be carry-over from other donors' samples. The chain links TRBV11-2 to TRBJ1-2; tentatively, D is TRBD1 (5 bases). The sequenced sample consisted of PBMCs. The CDR3 coding sequence is TGTGCCAGCAGCTTAGAACAGGCCTCGACCCGCGGCTACACCTTC. Translated, it gives CASSLEQASTRGYTF.